The 25 T cell receptor beta chains given below trace back to one sample, sequenced in a study of shared clonotypes between healthy human individuals. Sequenced by immunoSEQ multiplex PCR; TCRdb stores in-frame clones only, minus some. The sample yields just over 2,000,000 clones, 85% to 95% seen once. Sequencing was carried out using naive CD4+ T cells sorted from blood. Subset specified: CD45RA+ positively selected. These TCRs come from a man aged 18 to 35 in good health.

The chain links TRBV15 to TRBJ1-5; possible D gene TRBD1, 6 bases. The CDR3 loop spans 14 amino acids. Germline assignment: CDR1 LNHNV and CDR2 YYDKDF (reference sequence). Deletions cut 4 bases from V and 0 bases from J, with 7 bases between. Here the CDR3 reads CATSKGGSNQPQHF. As DNA, the CDR3 is TGTGCCACCAGCAAGGGGGGTAGCAATCAGCCCCAGCATTTT. The full variable domain, completed using reference TRBV15 and TRBJ1-5, is DAMVIQNPRYQVTQFGKPVTLSCSQTLNHNVMYWYQQKSSQAPKLLFHYYDKDFNNEADTPDNFQSRRPNTSFCFLDIRSPGLGDTAMYLCATSKGGSNQPQHFGDGTRLSIL.

The chain employs TRBV4-3 and TRBJ2-1, with TRBD2 matching over 10 bases. V gave up 2 bases and J gave up 7 bases; unmatched junction bases: 5. Germline V gives CDR1 LGHNA, CDR2 YSLEER. This CDR3 is built from 15 residues. For the CDR3, the DNA is TGCGCCAGCAGCCAAACTAGCGGGACTGGGAATGAGCAGTTCTTC. It yields the protein CASSQTSGTGNEQFF.

The sample holds one count of this clone. This chain joins TRBV19 and TRBJ1-4, with TRBD1 matching 9 bases. The CDR3 extends over 14 amino acids. Losses at the gene ends were 4 bases for V and 10 bases for J; bases not matched to a gene: 7. CDR1 and CDR2 (germline): LNHDA, SQIVND (reference sequence). This chain's CDR3 is CASSTTGGYVKLFF. The DNA of the CDR3 is TGTGCCAGTAGTACTACAGGGGGCTATGTAAAACTGTTTTTT.

This clone was seen once. The CDR3 sequence: CAWSVLSAKPSELFF. The DNA of the CDR3 is TGTGCCTGGAGTGTACTGTCGGCAAAGCCCTCGGAGCTGTTTTTT. This chain links TRBV30 with TRBJ2-2; D gene unclear. The CDR3 sequence is 15 residues long. Germline V gives CDR1 GTSNPN, CDR2 SVGIG (reference sequence). Trimming left V 0 bases short and J 10 bases short, with 18 bases between.

V usage is TRBV4-1 and J usage is TRBJ1-2; tentatively, D is TRBD1 (5 bases). Germline V gene lookup returns CDR1 MGHRA and CDR2 YSYEKL. V was trimmed by 2 bases and J by 7 bases, leaving 11 bases between them. The CDR3 loop spans 13 amino acids. CDR3 sequence reads: CASSQPGKGGYTF. In DNA, the CDR3 is TGCGCCAGCAGCCAACCAGGGAAGGGTGGCTACACCTTC.

The CDR3 DNA reads TGTGCCAGCAGTTTATCGGGGGAAGTCTACGAGCAGTACTTC. This sequence encodes CASSLSGEVYEQYF. The gene calls are TRBV27 and TRBJ2-7; possibly TRBD1 or TRBD2 for D (5 bases each). The CDR3 runs 14 residues. CDR1 MNHEY and CDR2 SMNVEV come from the germline V gene (reference sequence). V was cut by 0 bases and J by 3 bases, with 9 bases left in between.

This sequence joins TRBV19 and TRBJ2-2; D perhaps matches TRBD1 (5 bases). The CDR3 totals 15 residues. V dropped 3 bases and J dropped 4 bases, with 12 bases sitting between them. Germline assignment: CDR1 LNHDA and CDR2 SQIVND (reference sequence). The CDR3 is CASSIGAGPTGELFF. CDR3 bases: TGTGCCAGTAGTATCGGCGCAGGGCCCACCGGGGAGCTGTTTTTT.

V and J are TRBV10-2 and TRBJ1-4; 10 bases align to TRBD1. Per germline, CDR1 WSHSY and CDR2 SAAADI. The CDR3 extends over 14 amino acids. With V trimmed by 6 bases and J by 6 bases, 4 bases remained unmatched. CDR3 sequence reads: CASSWTGGDEKLFF. The CDR3 DNA reads as TGCGCCAGCAGCTGGACAGGGGGTGATGAAAAACTGTTTTTT.

The chain couples TRBV5-1 to TRBJ2-3; TRBD2 aligns across 10 bases. J lost 4 bases, V lost 0 bases, and 8 bases had no gene match. Germline lookup yields CDR1 SGHRS and CDR2 YFSETQ. The CDR3 length is 17 residues. The CDR3: CASSLALAGGRADTQYF. The CDR3 bases are TGCGCCAGCAGCTTGGCCTTAGCGGGGGGCCGGGCAGATACGCAGTATTTT. Together with reference TRBV5-1 and TRBJ2-3, the CDR3 gives the full variable domain: KAGVTQTPRYLIKTRGQQVTLSCSPISGHRSVSWYQQTPGQGLQFLFEYFSETQRNKGNFPGRFSGRQFSNSRSEMNVSTLELGDSALYLCASSLALAGGRADTQYFGPGTRLTVL.

This clone appeared a single time. The J gene is TRBJ1-1, the V gene TRBV5-4; D unresolved. The CDR3 sequence is 13 residues long. Trimming pared 4 bases from V and 1 base from J, leaving 8 bases between. The germline V gene has CDR1 SGHNT and CDR2 YYREEE (reference sequence). The DNA of the CDR3 is TGTGCCAGCAGCCAATCGTGGAACACTGAAGCTTTCTTT. Translation gives CASSQSWNTEAFF.

The genes are TRBV28 and TRBJ1-2; 8 bases line up with TRBD1. The CDR3 is 14 amino acids. Germline assignment: CDR1 MDHEN and CDR2 SYDVKM. J was trimmed by 8 bases and V by 3 bases; bases with no gene match: 8. CDR3 nucleotides: TGTGCCAGCAGTTTGGGGACAGGACTTTGGGGCTACACCTTC. It codes for CASSLGTGLWGYTF.

This clone was counted a single time. J is TRBJ2-5 and V is TRBV6-1, with 10 bases that match TRBD1. CDR1 and CDR2 from the germline V gene are MNHNS and SASEGT. The length of the CDR3 is 17 residues. Losses at the gene ends were 0 bases for V and 5 bases for J; bases not matched to a gene: 9. The CDR3 region has the DNA TGTGCCAGCAGTGAAGCGCTACTGAGGGACAGGGGTGAGACCCAGTACTTC. It is translated as CASSEALLRDRGETQYF.

This chain joins TRBV21-1 and TRBJ2-3; the listed D gene, TRBD1, was not tested against the DNA. TRBV21-1 is classified as a pseudogene. The CDR3 contains 17 residues. Written as DNA, the CDR3 is TGTGCCAGCAGCCAAAGGGAGGCCAAGGGGGCCACAGATACGCAGTATTTT. This encodes CASSQREAKGATDTQYF.

The chain employs TRBV10-3 and TRBJ1-1; D is undetermined. Trimming cost V 7 bases and J 3 bases, with 12 bases left between them. The CDR3 consists of 13 residues. Per germline, CDR1 ENHRY and CDR2 SYGVKD. CDR3 sequence: CAITSGLHTEAFF. In nucleotides, the CDR3 is TGTGCCATCACGTCCGGGCTACACACTGAAGCTTTCTTT.

The rearrangement uses TRBV18 and TRBJ1-5; D remains ambiguous. Germline V gene lookup returns CDR1 KGHSH and CDR2 LQKENI. This CDR3 spans 13 amino acids. V was trimmed by 5 bases and J by 4 bases, leaving 9 bases between them. The CDR3 is CASSESANQPQHF. In nucleotides, the CDR3 is TGTGCCAGCTCAGAGTCGGCTAATCAGCCCCAGCATTTT.

Notes on this clone: The sample contains more than one DNA sequence encoding this CDR3. V and J are TRBV7-8 and TRBJ1-1, with TRBD1 matching over 9 bases. The CDR3 extends over 14 amino acids. CDR1 is SGHVS, CDR2 FQNEAQ, per germline. J gave up 1 base and V 5 bases, and 2 bases lay outside the gene matches. In DNA form, the CDR3 reads TGTGCCAGCAGCCTGGGACAGGGGAACACTGAAGCTTTCTTT. This translates into CASSLGQGNTEAFF.

The V and J genes are TRBV19 and TRBJ2-7; TRBD1 matches 7 bases. CDR1 is LNHDA and CDR2 is SQIVND in the germline V gene (reference sequence). The CDR3 is 14 amino acids. The J segment lost 5 bases and the V segment lost 6 bases, leaving 10 bases of the junction unmatched. CDR3 coding DNA: TGTGCCAGTAGGAGGACAGGATCAGCACACGAGCAGTACTTC. Its protein product is CASRRTGSAHEQYF.

This clone appeared a few times. The chain employs TRBV6-5 and TRBJ1-6; TRBD1 aligns across 7 bases. J lost 14 bases, V lost 6 bases, and 4 bases had no gene match. The CDR3 spans 11 residues. CDR1 and CDR2 (germline): MNHEY, SVGAGI. This chain's CDR3 is CASRTGETLHF. The CDR3 DNA sequence: TGTGCCAGCAGAACAGGGGAAACCCTCCACTTT.

The chain has TRBV7-2 and TRBJ2-1, with 11 bases fitting TRBD2. The CDR3 runs to 16 residues. V was pared by 2 bases and J by 6 bases, with 6 bases of the junction left unmatched. Germline loops: CDR1 SGHTA, CDR2 FQGNSA. CDR3 region: CASSLPLLAGVNEQFF. CDR3 DNA sequence: TGTGCCAGCAGCTTACCTCTACTAGCGGGAGTCAATGAGCAGTTCTTC.

This sequence joins TRBV28 and TRBJ1-1; no definite D call. Germline CDR1 and CDR2: MDHEN and SYDVKM. Trimming pared 5 bases from V and 3 bases from J, leaving 13 bases between. This CDR3 is 14 amino acids long. CDR3 protein: CASSVPAGYTEAFF. DNA of the CDR3: TGTGCCAGCAGTGTGCCCGCCGGCTACACTGAAGCTTTCTTT.

This chain joins TRBV30 and TRBJ1-6; 7 bases line up with TRBD1. The germline V gene has CDR1 GTSNPN and CDR2 SVGIG (reference sequence). The CDR3 is 14 residues long. J was trimmed by 7 bases and V by 7 bases; bases with no gene match: 10. CDR3 nucleotides: TGTGCCTTCACACAGGGGACAATCAATTCACCCCTCCACTTT. Translating gives CAFTQGTINSPLHF.

The chain joins TRBV10-3 to TRBJ2-7; 10 bases agree with TRBD1. The V segment lost 3 bases and the J segment 1 base; nucleotides outside the gene matches: 9. CDR3 size: 17 residues. Germline lookup yields CDR1 ENHRY and CDR2 SYGVKD. CDR3 nucleotides: TGTGCCATCAGTGAAGTTGTTAGGACAGGGGGATCCTACGAGCAGTACTTC. It is translated as CAISEVVRTGGSYEQYF.

To note about this clone: Other DNA sequences from this sample encode an identical CDR3 as well. CDR3 DNA sequence: TGTGCCAGCAGCTTAGAGGGGGGTAAGGGAGAGACCCAGTACTTC. Amino acids: CASSLEGGKGETQYF. The rearrangement joins TRBV11-2 to TRBJ2-5; D is perhaps TRBD2 (6 bases). The V and J ends lost 0 bases and 4 bases respectively, with 12 bases between them. The CDR3 spans 15 residues. Germline CDR1 and CDR2: SGHAT and FQNNGV.

This sequence joins TRBV6-5 and TRBJ1-4, with D uncertain. CDR3 length equals 14 residues. CDR1 is MNHEY and CDR2 is SVGAGI in the germline V gene. The V and J ends lost 5 bases and 8 bases respectively, with 15 bases between them. The CDR3 coding sequence is TGTGCCAGCAGTAATGGCCTATACGAGGAAAAACTGTTTTTT. It codes for CASSNGLYEEKLFF.

V is TRBV6-5 and J is TRBJ1-2; perhaps TRBD1 as D (5 bases). With 2 bases removed from V and 0 bases from J, the gap between germline ends came to 10 bases. CDR3 length: 15 amino acids. Germline V CDR1 and CDR2: MNHEY, SVGAGI. CDR3 amino acids: CASSYGGAANYGYTF. CDR3 in DNA: TGTGCCAGCAGTTACGGTGGGGCTGCTAACTATGGCTACACCTTC.